Listed below are T cell receptor beta chains from one sample, sequenced in a study of CD8 T cell repertoires and HIV-1 epitope variants. This table comes from immunoSEQ multiplex PCR, and its TCRdb copy is limited to in-frame clones, with some not included. Among 5,500 to 7,000 clones, about three fifths were seen once, and the ten largest hold under 50%. These receptors have no identified antigens. The sequenced material came from cultured CD8+ T cells derived from PBMCs. These receptors came from a male donor with HIV. CDR3s include the opening cysteine and the closing phenylalanine or tryptophan. A D gene is named only where the DNA matches it firmly. Some rows have no size entry. The others give once, few or many, or a class for an expanded clone.

CDR3 | DNA | size | V | D | J
CASSGNRGITEAFF | TGTGCCAGCAGTGGGAACAGGGGGATAACTGAAGCTTTCTTT | NA | TRBV2 | TRBD1 | TRBJ1-1
CARSADNSYEQYF | TGTGCCAGAAGCGCCGACAACTCCTACGAGCAGTACTTC | few | TRBV5-3 | NA | TRBJ2-7
CASSLSQGTLSYEQYF | TGTGCCAGCAGTTTATCACAGGGAACCCTCTCCTACGAGCAGTACTTC | large | TRBV27 | NA | TRBJ2-7
CASSERRGGGTGELFF | TGTGCCAGCAGTGAACGACGGGGCGGCGGCACCGGGGAGCTGTTTTTT | NA | TRBV6-1 | NA | TRBJ2-2
CAISERGTSGNNEQFF | TGTGCCATCAGTGAGCGGGGGACTAGCGGAAACAATGAGCAGTTCTTC | NA | TRBV10-3 | TRBD2 | TRBJ2-1
CASRPGTGWQETQYF | TGTGCCAGCAGACCCGGGACAGGGTGGCAAGAGACCCAGTACTTC | NA | TRBV7-6 | TRBD1 | TRBJ2-5
CASSQASGVLGEQYF | TGCGCCAGCAGCCAGGCTAGCGGGGTGCTAGGGGAGCAGTACTTC | NA | TRBV4-3 | TRBD2 | TRBJ2-7
CASSIVVLNTGELFF | TGTGCCAGTAGTATAGTTGTACTTAACACCGGGGAGCTGTTTTTT | NA | TRBV19 | NA | TRBJ2-2
CASSLGGGPYNEQFF | TGTGCCAGCAGCTTAGGCGGTGGACCCTACAATGAGCAGTTCTTC | NA | TRBV7-7 | NA | TRBJ2-1
CASSQGWGMNTEAFF | TGCGCCAGCAGCCAAGGGTGGGGGATGAACACTGAAGCTTTCTTT | NA | TRBV4-1 | NA | TRBJ1-1
CASSSGHWAQPQHF | TGTGCCAGCAGCTCGGGACATTGGGCTCAGCCCCAGCATTTT | NA | TRBV5-6 | NA | TRBJ1-5
CASSQGASTDTQYF | TGTGCCAGTAGCCAGGGGGCTAGCACAGATACGCAGTATTTT | NA | TRBV19 | TRBD1 | TRBJ2-3
CASSLTSSPGNEQFF | TGCGCCAGCAGCCTAACTAGCAGTCCAGGCAATGAGCAGTTCTTC | NA | TRBV5-1 | NA | TRBJ2-1
CASSPTGTGSRAYGYTF | TGTGCCAGCAGCCCGACCGGGACAGGGAGTAGGGCCTATGGCTACACCTTC | NA | TRBV9 | TRBD1 | TRBJ1-2
CASSLMSGSTDTQYF | TGTGCCAGCAGTTTAATGTCAGGGAGCACAGATACGCAGTATTTT | once | TRBV28 | NA | TRBJ2-3
CSVEDVFGGASYNEQFF | TGCAGCGTTGAAGATGTTTTCGGGGGTGCGTCCTACAATGAGCAGTTCTTC | NA | TRBV29-1 | NA | TRBJ2-1
CASSLYPPDLNYGYTF | TGTGCCAGCAGTTTGTATCCTCCAGACCTTAACTATGGCTACACCTTC | few | TRBV28 | NA | TRBJ1-2
CASSPTGTRNTEAFF | TGTGCCAGCAGCCCAACAGGGACCAGGAACACTGAAGCTTTCTTT | NA | TRBV7-3 | NA | TRBJ1-1
CASSQVAGAGDNNEQFF | TGTGCCAGCAGCCAAGTGGCAGGTGCGGGGGATAACAATGAGCAGTTCTTC | few | TRBV14 | TRBD2 | TRBJ2-1
CASSLPDADTQYF | TGTGCCAGCAGCTTACCAGACGCAGATACGCAGTATTTT | NA | TRBV11-3 | NA | TRBJ2-3
CASSSQEDRVYGYTF | TGTGCCAGCAGCTCGCAGGAGGACAGGGTCTATGGCTACACCTTC | NA | TRBV13 | TRBD1 | TRBJ1-2
CASSYGTGGEQYF | TGTGCCAGCAGCTACGGGACAGGGGGCGAGCAGTACTTC | NA | TRBV11-2 | TRBD1 | TRBJ2-7
CASSESGFYNEQFF | TGCGCCAGCAGTGAGTCTGGTTTCTACAATGAGCAGTTCTTC | NA | TRBV10-1 | NA | TRBJ2-1
CASSQAQGYMNTEAFF | TGCGCCAGCAGCCAAGCCCAGGGCTACATGAACACTGAAGCTTTCTTT | NA | TRBV4-1 | NA | TRBJ1-1
CASSLDMGQDNEQYF | TGTGCCAGCAGCTTAGATATGGGGCAGGATAACGAGCAGTACTTC | NA | TRBV7-6 | NA | TRBJ2-7
CASRGTGGRMDEQFF | TGTGCCAGCAGAGGGACAGGGGGGCGGATGGATGAGCAGTTCTTC | NA | TRBV2 | TRBD1 | TRBJ2-1
CATSRQRFYEQYF | TGTGCCACCAGCCGACAGAGGTTCTACGAGCAGTACTTC | NA | TRBV15 | NA | TRBJ2-7
CASSLGGGQYF | TGTGCCAGCAGTTTAGGGGGAGGGCAGTACTTC | NA | TRBV28 | NA | TRBJ2-7
CASRSVSSGNTIYF | TGTGCCAGCAGGTCAGTCAGCTCTGGAAACACCATATATTTT | NA | TRBV28 | NA | TRBJ1-3
CATSRGTDRGGETQYF | TGTGCCACCAGCAGAGGGACGGACAGGGGAGGAGAGACCCAGTACTTC | NA | TRBV15 | TRBD1 | TRBJ2-5
CASSKRAGGGRDTDTQYF | TGTGCCAGCAGCAAGAGGGCCGGCGGCGGGAGGGACACAGATACGCAGTATTTT | NA | TRBV7-8 | TRBD2 | TRBJ2-3
CASSPHYDEQFF | TGTGCCAGCAGCCCCCACTATGATGAGCAGTTCTTC | NA | TRBV7-9 | NA | TRBJ2-1
CASSLHWMDEQFF | TGTGCCAGCAGCTTACATTGGATGGATGAGCAGTTCTTC | few | TRBV7-2 | NA | TRBJ2-1
CASSVSSSDSGQYF | TGTGCCAGCAGTGTAAGTTCGTCGGATTCAGGGCAGTACTTC | NA | TRBV2 | NA | TRBJ2-7
CASNPGQGTYNEQFF | TGTGCCAGCAATCCCGGACAGGGGACGTACAATGAGCAGTTCTTC | NA | TRBV11-2 | TRBD1 | TRBJ2-1
CASSRILDYEQYF | TGCGCCAGCAGCCGTATACTCGACTACGAGCAGTACTTC | NA | TRBV4-1 | NA | TRBJ2-7
CASLTSGGWNEQFF | TGTGCCAGCCTCACTAGCGGGGGATGGAATGAGCAGTTCTTC | NA | TRBV28 | TRBD2 | TRBJ2-1
CARTGVVQFF | TGTGCCAGGACAGGGGTGGTGCAGTTCTTC | NA | TRBV5-8 | TRBD1 | TRBJ2-1
CASSPPQAGPLYQETQYF | TGTGCCAGCTCACCACCGCAGGCAGGACCGCTTTACCAAGAGACCCAGTACTTC | once | TRBV18 | NA | TRBJ2-5
CASSLRDRATDTQYF | TGTGCCAGCAGCTTAAGGGACAGGGCCACAGATACGCAGTATTTT | NA | TRBV13 | TRBD1 | TRBJ2-3
CASSPPGVQTYGYTF | TGTGCCAGCAGCCCTCCAGGGGTTCAAACTTATGGCTACACCTTC | NA | TRBV11-2 | NA | TRBJ1-2
CASSDKGEKLFF | TGTGCCAGCAGCGATAAAGGAGAAAAACTGTTTTTT | few | TRBV13 | NA | TRBJ1-4
CASSSGGTGNTIYF | TGTGCCAGCAGTTCGGGAGGTACCGGAAACACCATATATTTT | NA | TRBV27 | NA | TRBJ1-3
CASSQDRASNQPQHF | TGTGCCAGCAGCCAAGACAGGGCTAGCAATCAGCCCCAGCATTTT | NA | TRBV4-2 | NA | TRBJ1-5
CASSPGLGGIYEQYF | TGTGCCAGCAGCCCCGGGTTGGGGGGTATCTACGAGCAGTACTTC | NA | TRBV7-2 | NA | TRBJ2-7
CASSYGTGALHYGYTF | TGTGCCAGCAGTTACGGGACAGGGGCTCTTCACTATGGCTACACCTTC | NA | TRBV6-6 | TRBD1 | TRBJ1-2